This T cell receptor (beta chain) was documented in a study of blood T cell repertoires in COVID-19. Study details: Sites across the United States, Italy and Spain contributed samples from acute and convalescent COVID-19. The analysed material was cDNA or gDNA that came from T cells, B-cell-depleted T cells, or PBMCs.

This CDR3 contains 16 residues. Trimming cost V 1 base and J 2 bases, with 13 bases left between them. Per germline, CDR1 SNHLY and CDR2 FYNNEI. Repertoires were generated with immunoSEQ multiplex PCR, while TCRdb's copy carries only in-frame clones and drops some. The table records about 190,000 clones, around 85% of them present only once. Source material: PBMCs or T cells enriched from blood (not recorded which). V and J are TRBV2 and TRBJ2-3; a possible D gene is TRBD1 (5 bases). The origin of this receptor is a woman aged 25-40 years who had recovered from COVID-19. CDR3 in DNA: TGTGCCAGCAGTGAAGACTTGGACACTTACACAGATACGCAGTATTTT. This translates into CASSEDLDTYTDTQYF.